The TCR beta chain described here comes from a study of blood T cell repertoires in COVID-19. On the study more broadly: Acute-phase and convalescent COVID-19 samples originated in the United States, Italy and Spain. PBMCs, B-cell-depleted T cells, or T cells were the source of the cDNA or gDNA that made up the material.

V trimming: 4 bases; J trimming: 7 bases; junction bases outside the gene matches: 8. Germline V gene lookup returns CDR1 SGDLS and CDR2 YYNGEE. The CDR3 has 15 amino acids. Per the original data handling: Counts of nucleated cells, estimated from reference gene primer amplification, were obtained. The repertoire was sequenced with immunoSEQ multiplex PCR; TCRdb's copy has only in-frame clones and lacks some. V, J and clone size derive from that table, while D and trimming were established from the DNA sequence. The table has 13,000 to 15,000 clones, 84% seen once. Sequencing used peripheral blood. The receptor was derived from a man over 45 with active COVID-19. V and J are TRBV9 and TRBJ2-1; 10 nucleotides match TRBD2. The CDR3 here is CASSPAGGPYNEQFF. As DNA, the CDR3 is TGTGCCAGCAGCCCAGCGGGAGGGCCTTATAATGAGCAGTTCTTC.